This record covers a single TCR beta chain. Profiled with immunoSEQ multiplex PCR; TCRdb holds only in-frame clones, not every one. The data show approximately 180,000 clones, around 90% seen once. V was clipped by 8 bases and J by 11 bases, with 14 bases between them. There are 12 residues in the CDR3. The V gene's germline CDR1 is KGHDR and CDR2 SFDVKD. This sample was included in a study of T cell responses to AZD1222 COVID-19 vaccine. This specimen was peripheral blood, taken 28 days after the second dose of the MenACWY control vaccine. The V gene is TRBV24-1, the J gene TRBJ1-4; D is ambiguous. This clonotype was sampled from an adult who received the MenACWY meningococcal vaccine as a control. CDR3 in DNA: TGTGCCACCACCGGTCCCGGTGATAAACTGTTTTTT. Protein: CATTGPGDKLFF.